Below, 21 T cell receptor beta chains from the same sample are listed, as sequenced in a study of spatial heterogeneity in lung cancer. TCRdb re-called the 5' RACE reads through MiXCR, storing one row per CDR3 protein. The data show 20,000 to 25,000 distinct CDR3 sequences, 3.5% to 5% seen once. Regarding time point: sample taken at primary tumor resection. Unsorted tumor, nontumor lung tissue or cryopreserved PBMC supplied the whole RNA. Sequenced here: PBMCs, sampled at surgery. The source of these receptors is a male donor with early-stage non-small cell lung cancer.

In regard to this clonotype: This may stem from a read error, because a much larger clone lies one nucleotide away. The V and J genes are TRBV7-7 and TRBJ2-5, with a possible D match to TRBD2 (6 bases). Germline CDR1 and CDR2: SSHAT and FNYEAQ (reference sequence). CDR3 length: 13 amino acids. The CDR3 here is CTTTGGYQETQYF. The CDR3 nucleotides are TGTACGACAACTGGAGGGTACCAAGAGACCCAGTACTTC.

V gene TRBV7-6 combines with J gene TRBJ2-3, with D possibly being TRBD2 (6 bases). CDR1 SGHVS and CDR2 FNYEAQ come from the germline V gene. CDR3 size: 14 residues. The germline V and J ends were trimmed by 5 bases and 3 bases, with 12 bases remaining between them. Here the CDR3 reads CASSTRSGTDTQYF. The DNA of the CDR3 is TGTGCCAGCAGCACACGGAGCGGGACAGATACGCAGTATTTT.

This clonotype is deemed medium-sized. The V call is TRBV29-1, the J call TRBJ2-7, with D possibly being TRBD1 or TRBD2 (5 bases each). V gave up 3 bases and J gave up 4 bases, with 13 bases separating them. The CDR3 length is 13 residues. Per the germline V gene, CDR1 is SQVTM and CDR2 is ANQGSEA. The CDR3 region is CSVEWDGSYEQYF. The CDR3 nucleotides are TGCAGCGTTGAGTGGGACGGATCATACGAGCAGTACTTC.

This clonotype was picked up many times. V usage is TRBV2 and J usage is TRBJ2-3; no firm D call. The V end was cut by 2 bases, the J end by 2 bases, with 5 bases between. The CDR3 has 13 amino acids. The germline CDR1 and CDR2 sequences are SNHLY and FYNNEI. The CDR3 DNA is TGTGCCAGCAGTGAACCCTTCACAGATACGCAGTATTTT. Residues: CASSEPFTDTQYF.

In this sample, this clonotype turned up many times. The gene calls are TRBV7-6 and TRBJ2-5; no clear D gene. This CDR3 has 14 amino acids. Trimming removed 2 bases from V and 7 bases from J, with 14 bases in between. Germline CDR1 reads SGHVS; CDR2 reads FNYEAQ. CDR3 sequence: CASSLSPRYGTQYF. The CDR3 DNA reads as TGTGCCAGCAGCTTATCCCCTAGGTACGGGACCCAGTACTTC.

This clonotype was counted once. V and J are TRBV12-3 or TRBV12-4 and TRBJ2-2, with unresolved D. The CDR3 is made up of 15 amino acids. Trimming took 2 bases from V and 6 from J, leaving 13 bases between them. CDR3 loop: CASSLWAGLAGELFF. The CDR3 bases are TGTGCCAGCAGTTTATGGGCAGGTCTCGCCGGGGAGCTGTTTTTT.

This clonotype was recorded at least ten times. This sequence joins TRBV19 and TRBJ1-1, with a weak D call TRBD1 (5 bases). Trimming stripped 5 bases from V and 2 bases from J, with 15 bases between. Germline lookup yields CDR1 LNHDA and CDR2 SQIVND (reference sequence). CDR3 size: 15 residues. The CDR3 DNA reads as TGTGCCAGTAGTTCCCAGGGCACGCAAAACACTGAAGCTTTCTTT. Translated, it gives CASSSQGTQNTEAFF.

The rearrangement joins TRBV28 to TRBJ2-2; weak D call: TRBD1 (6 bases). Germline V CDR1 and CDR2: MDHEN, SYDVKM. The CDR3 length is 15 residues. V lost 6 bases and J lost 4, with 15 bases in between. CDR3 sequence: CASSYQGLSTGELFF. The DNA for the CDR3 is TGTGCCAGCAGCTATCAGGGGTTATCCACCGGGGAGCTGTTTTTT.

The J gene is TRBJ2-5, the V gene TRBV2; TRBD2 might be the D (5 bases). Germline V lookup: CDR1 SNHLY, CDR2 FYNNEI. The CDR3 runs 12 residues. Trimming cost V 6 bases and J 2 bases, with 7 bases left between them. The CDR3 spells CASRRTQETQYF. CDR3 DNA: TGTGCCAGCAGACGGACTCAAGAGACCCAGTACTTC.

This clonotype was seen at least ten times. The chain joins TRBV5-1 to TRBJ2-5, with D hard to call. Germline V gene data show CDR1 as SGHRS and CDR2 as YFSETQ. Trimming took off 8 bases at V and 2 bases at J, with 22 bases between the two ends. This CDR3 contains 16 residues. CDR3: CARLPTNTEIQETQYF. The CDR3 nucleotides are TGCGCCAGACTCCCCACAAATACAGAGATACAAGAGACCCAGTACTTC.

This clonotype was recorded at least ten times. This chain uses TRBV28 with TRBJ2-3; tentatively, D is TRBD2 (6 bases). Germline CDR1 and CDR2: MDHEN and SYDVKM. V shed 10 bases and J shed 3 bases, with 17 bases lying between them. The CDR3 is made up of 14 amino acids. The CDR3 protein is CATYEGGPTDTQYF. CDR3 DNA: TGTGCCACCTATGAGGGAGGTCCTACAGATACGCAGTATTTT.

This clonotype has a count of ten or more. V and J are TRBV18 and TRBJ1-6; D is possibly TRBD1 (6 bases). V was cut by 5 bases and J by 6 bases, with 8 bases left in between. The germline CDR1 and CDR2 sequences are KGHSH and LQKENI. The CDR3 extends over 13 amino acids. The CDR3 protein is CASSVQGNSPLHF. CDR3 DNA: TGTGCCAGCTCAGTACAGGGTAATTCACCCCTCCACTTT.

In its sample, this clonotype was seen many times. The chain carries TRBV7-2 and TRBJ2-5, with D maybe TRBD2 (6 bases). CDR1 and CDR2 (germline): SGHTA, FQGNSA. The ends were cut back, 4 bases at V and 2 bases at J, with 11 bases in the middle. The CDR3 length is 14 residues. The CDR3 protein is CASSSLGGQETQYF. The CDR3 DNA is TGTGCCAGCAGCTCCCTTGGAGGGCAAGAGACCCAGTACTTC.

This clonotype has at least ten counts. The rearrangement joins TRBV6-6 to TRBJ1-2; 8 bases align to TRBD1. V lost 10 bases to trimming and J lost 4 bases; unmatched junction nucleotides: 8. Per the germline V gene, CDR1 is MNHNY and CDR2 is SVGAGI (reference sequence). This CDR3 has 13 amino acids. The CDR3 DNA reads TGTGCCACCGGACCAGGGGGCTCCTATGGCTACACCTTC. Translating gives CATGPGGSYGYTF.

The DNA of the CDR3 is TGTGCCAGCAGTTTCGGGACTAGCGGGAGAGGCGGGGAGCTGTTTTTT. It is translated as CASSFGTSGRGGELFF. V is TRBV27 and J is TRBJ2-2, with 14 bases aligning to TRBD2. V shed 3 bases, J shed 7 bases, and the junction held 4 bases outside the gene matches. This CDR3 region has 16 residues. Germline loops: CDR1 MNHEY, CDR2 SMNVEV (reference sequence).

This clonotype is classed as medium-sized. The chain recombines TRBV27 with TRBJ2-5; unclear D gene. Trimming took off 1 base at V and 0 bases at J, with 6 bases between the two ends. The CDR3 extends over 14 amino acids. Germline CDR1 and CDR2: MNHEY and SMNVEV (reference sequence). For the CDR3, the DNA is TGTGCCAGCAGTTTATATCAGAACCAAGAGACCCAGTACTTC. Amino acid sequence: CASSLYQNQETQYF.

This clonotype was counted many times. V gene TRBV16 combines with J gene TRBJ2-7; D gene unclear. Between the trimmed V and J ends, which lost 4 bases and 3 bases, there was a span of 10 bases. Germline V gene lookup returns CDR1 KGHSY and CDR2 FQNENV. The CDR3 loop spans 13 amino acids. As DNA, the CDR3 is TGTGCCAGCAGCCCCTCGCTGGTCTACGAGCAGTACTTC. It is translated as CASSPSLVYEQYF. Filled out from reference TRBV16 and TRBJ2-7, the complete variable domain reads GEEVAQTPKHLVRGEGQKAKLYCAPIKGHSYVFWYQQVLKNEFKFLISFQNENVFDETGMPKERFSAKCLPNSPCSLEIQATKLEDSAVYFCASSPSLVYEQYFGPGTRLTVT.

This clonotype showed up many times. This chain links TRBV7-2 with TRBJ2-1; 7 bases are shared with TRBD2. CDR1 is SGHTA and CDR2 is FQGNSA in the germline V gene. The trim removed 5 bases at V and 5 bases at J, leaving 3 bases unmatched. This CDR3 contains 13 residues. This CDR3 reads CASSKGTNNEQFF. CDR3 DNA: TGTGCCAGCAGCAAAGGGACTAACAATGAGCAGTTCTTC.

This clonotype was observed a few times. CDR3 DNA sequence: TGTGCCAGCGGGCAGCAAGAGACCCAGTACTTC. Translating it yields CASGQQETQYF. V gene TRBV12-3 or TRBV12-4 combines with J gene TRBJ2-5; D remains ambiguous. The CDR3 has 11 amino acids. Trimming left V 8 bases short and J 2 bases short, with 6 bases between.

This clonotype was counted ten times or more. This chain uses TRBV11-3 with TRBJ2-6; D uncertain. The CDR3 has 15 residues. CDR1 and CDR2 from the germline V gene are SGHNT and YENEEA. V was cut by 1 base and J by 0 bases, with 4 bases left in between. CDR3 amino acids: CASSLGSSGANVLTF. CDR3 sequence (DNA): TGTGCCAGCAGCTTAGGAAGCTCTGGGGCCAACGTCCTGACTTTC. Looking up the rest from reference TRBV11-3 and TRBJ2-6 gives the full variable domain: EAGVVQSPRYKIIEKKQPVAFWCNPISGHNTLYWYLQNLGQGPELLIRYENEEAVDDSQLPKDRFSAERLKGVDSTLKIQPAELGDSAVYLCASSLGSSGANVLTFGAGSRLTVL.

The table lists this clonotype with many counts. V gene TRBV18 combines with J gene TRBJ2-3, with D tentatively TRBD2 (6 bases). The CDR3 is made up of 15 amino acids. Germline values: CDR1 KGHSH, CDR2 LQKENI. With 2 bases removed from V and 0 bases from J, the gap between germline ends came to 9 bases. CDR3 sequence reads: CASSPFTSSTDTQYF. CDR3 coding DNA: TGTGCCAGCTCACCATTTACTAGCAGCACAGATACGCAGTATTTT. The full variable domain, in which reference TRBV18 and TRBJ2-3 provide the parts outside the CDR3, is NAGVMQNPRHLVRRRGQEARLRCSPMKGHSHVYWYRQLPEEGLKFMVYLQKENIIDESGMPKERFSAEFPKEGPSILRIQQVVRGDSAAYFCASSPFTSSTDTQYFGPGTRLTVL.